The 25 T cell receptor beta chains given below trace back to one sample, sequenced in a study of cytomegalovirus exposure and HLA in healthy donors (dated by TCRdb to 2015 to 2018). Libraries were constructed by the immunoSEQ multiplex PCR assay. A mixture of 60 forward primers for TCR Vbeta segments and 13 reverse primers for TCR Jbeta segments was used in the multiplex PCR. Held by TCRdb, this immuneACCESS table contains in-frame sequences only and omits some clones. Under half of the omission traces to an unresolved V gene where checked; the cause of the rest is unknown. Here the sample has about 150,000 clones; approximately 80% occur a single time. The ten largest clones capture 1.5% of the sample. Sequencing input: PBMCs. The receptors were sampled from a young woman in good health and CMV-seronegative.

This clone has only a few counts. The chain employs TRBV15 and TRBJ2-5; 9 bases are shared with TRBD2. The CDR3 sequence is 15 residues long. The ends lost 1 base at V and 7 bases at J; junction bases unmatched: 7. Germline V gene lookup returns CDR1 LNHNV and CDR2 YYDKDF (reference sequence). The CDR3, as DNA: TGTGCCACCAGCAGAGTTCTAGCGGGGTACGGGACCCAGTACTTC. This sequence encodes CATSRVLAGYGTQYF. The whole variable domain, filled in from reference TRBV15 and TRBJ2-5, reads DAMVIQNPRYQVTQFGKPVTLSCSQTLNHNVMYWYQQKSSQAPKLLFHYYDKDFNNEADTPDNFQSRRPNTSFCFLDIRSPGLGDTAMYLCATSRVLAGYGTQYFGPGTRLLVL.

The chain links TRBV30 to TRBJ1-2; D not resolved. CDR3 length: 13 amino acids. V was shortened by 0 bases and J by 2 bases, with 7 bases between the two germline ends. Germline V gene data show CDR1 as GTSNPN and CDR2 as SVGIG (reference sequence). CDR3 region: CAWSVISNYGYTF. The CDR3 DNA sequence: TGTGCCTGGAGTGTAATTTCGAACTATGGCTACACCTTC.

The rearrangement links TRBV2 to TRBJ1-2; D is perhaps TRBD1 (5 bases). Trimming removed 0 bases at V and 5 bases at J, with 13 bases between. Looked up from germline, CDR1 is SNHLY and CDR2 is FYNNEI. The CDR3 contains 15 residues. This chain's CDR3 is CASSEALQGRYGYTF. As DNA, the CDR3 is TGTGCCAGCAGTGAAGCGCTTCAGGGTCGGTATGGCTACACCTTC.

The chain couples TRBV28 to TRBJ2-7; TRBD1 might be the D (6 bases). The germline V gene has CDR1 MDHEN and CDR2 SYDVKM. Trimming removed 5 bases at V and 2 bases at J, with 16 bases between. This CDR3 region has 15 residues. CDR3 sequence (DNA): TGTGCCAGCAGTGCCACTATCGGACAGACCTACGAGCAGTACTTC. Protein: CASSATIGQTYEQYF.

The chain employs TRBV5-5 and TRBJ2-2; 9 bases fit TRBD1. With V trimmed by 9 bases and J by 1 base, 7 bases remained unmatched. Germline-derived CDR1 and CDR2 are SGHKS and YYEKEE (reference sequence). CDR3 length: 15 residues. The CDR3 DNA is TGTGCCACCTCCGGGACAGGGCGGAACACCGGGGAGCTGTTTTTT. Its translation: CATSGTGRNTGELFF.

The chain carries TRBV7-6 and TRBJ1-2; 7 positions agree with TRBD1. CDR1 and CDR2 from the germline V gene are SGHVS and FNYEAQ. CDR3 length: 17 residues. Trimming at V came to 2 bases and at J to 7 bases, leaving 16 bases not matched to a gene. CDR3 sequence (DNA): TGTGCCAGCAGCTTATCGTCGACAGGGCAGGTCGGTGGTGGCTACACCTTC. Protein sequence: CASSLSSTGQVGGGYTF.

The rearrangement uses TRBV7-9 and TRBJ2-1; 8 nucleotides line up with TRBD1. The trim removed 6 bases at V and 1 base at J, leaving 8 bases unmatched. The CDR3 consists of 16 residues. The germline CDR1 and CDR2 sequences are SEHNR and FQNEAQ (reference sequence). CDR3 nucleotide sequence: TGTGCCAGCAGTCCGGGACAGGATGGATCCTACAATGAGCAGTTCTTC. It codes for CASSPGQDGSYNEQFF.

The chain recombines TRBV28 with TRBJ1-6; D possibly corresponds to TRBD1 (6 bases). Trimming took off 5 bases at V and 8 bases at J, with 13 bases between the two ends. This CDR3 is built from 14 residues. CDR1 and CDR2 (germline): MDHEN, SYDVKM. In nucleotides, the CDR3 is TGTGCCAGCAGTACAACAGGGCCATATTCACCCCTCCACTTT. Translating it yields CASSTTGPYSPLHF.

This chain uses TRBV6-5 with TRBJ2-5; 9 nucleotides align to TRBD2. Germline V CDR1 and CDR2: MNHEY, SVGAGI. The CDR3 has 14 amino acids. Trimming removed 2 bases from V and 2 bases from J; junction bases left unmatched: 0. Here the CDR3 DNA reads TGTGCCAGCAGTTACGCGGGGGGGCAAGAGACCCAGTACTTC. It encodes CASSYAGGQETQYF.

CDR3 in DNA: TGTGCCAGCAGCTCAGGGACAGGGTGGGGTGAAAAACTGTTTTTT. This gives the protein CASSSGTGWGEKLFF. The chain is built from TRBV7-6 and TRBJ1-4, with 9 bases aligning to TRBD1. J gave up 7 bases and V 4 bases, and 7 bases lay outside the gene matches. The CDR3 loop spans 15 amino acids. Germline V lookup: CDR1 SGHVS, CDR2 FNYEAQ.

The chain carries TRBV5-1 and TRBJ2-2; D possibly corresponds to TRBD2 (7 bases). V was shortened by 5 bases and J by 3 bases, with 17 bases between the two germline ends. This CDR3 has 16 amino acids. Germline V lookup: CDR1 SGHRS, CDR2 YFSETQ. The CDR3 DNA reads as TGCGCCAGCAGTTTACGGGGGGCTTCGGACACCGGGGAGCTGTTTTTT. Translation: CASSLRGASDTGELFF. Combining the CDR3 with reference TRBV5-1 and TRBJ2-2 gives the whole variable domain KAGVTQTPRYLIKTRGQQVTLSCSPISGHRSVSWYQQTPGQGLQFLFEYFSETQRNKGNFPGRFSGRQFSNSRSEMNVSTLELGDSALYLCASSLRGASDTGELFFGEGSRLTVL.

J is TRBJ1-2 and V is TRBV18, with 9 bases identical to TRBD1. V lost 3 bases to trimming and J lost 4 bases; unmatched junction nucleotides: 9. CDR1 is KGHSH and CDR2 is LQKENI in the germline V gene. This CDR3 contains 16 residues. The CDR3, as DNA: TGTGCCAGCTCACCCGGGACAGGGCCCACCCCCTATGGCTACACCTTC. It yields the protein CASSPGTGPTPYGYTF.

The V and J genes are TRBV7-6 and TRBJ1-4; D remains unclear. Germline V gene sequence: CDR1 SGHVS, CDR2 FNYEAQ. V was pared by 2 bases and J by 3 bases, with 13 bases between. This CDR3 contains 16 residues. The CDR3 loop is CASSLIAREANEKLFF. In DNA, the CDR3 is TGTGCCAGCAGCTTAATAGCCCGGGAGGCTAATGAAAAACTGTTTTTT.

The chain couples TRBV6-5 to TRBJ2-1, with D tentatively TRBD1 (5 bases). From germline, CDR1 is MNHEY and CDR2 SVGAGI. V shed 5 bases and J shed 5 bases, with 16 bases lying between them. This CDR3 is 15 amino acids long. The CDR3 here is CASSRSGSLNNEQFF. The CDR3, as DNA: TGTGCCAGCAGTCGATCAGGGTCTTTAAACAATGAGCAGTTCTTC.

The V call is TRBV7-2, the J call TRBJ1-1; 7 nucleotides line up with TRBD1. V lost 1 base, J lost 7 bases, and 9 bases stayed unmatched. CDR1 and CDR2 from the germline V gene are SGHTA and FQGNSA. The CDR3 is 15 amino acids. CDR3 nucleotides: TGTGCCAGCAGCTTAGTTTCCGGGACAGTCAATGAAGCTTTCTTT. It encodes CASSLVSGTVNEAFF.

In regard to this clone: The germline gene is not matched at one end of the junction; a read error may be the cause. V gene TRBV30 combines with J gene TRBJ1-2, with 10 bases matching TRBD1. Germline assignment: CDR1 GTSNPN and CDR2 SVGIG (reference sequence). CDR3 length equals 13 residues. The DNA of the CDR3 is TGTGCCTGGACCCATCCGGGACAGGGGCGTAAACGGTTC. Its translation: CAWTHPGQGRKRF. Looking up the rest from reference TRBV30 and TRBJ1-2 gives the full variable domain: SQTIHQWPATLVQPVGSPLSLECTVEGTSNPNLYWYRQAAGRGLQLLFYSVGIGQISSEVPQNLSASRPQDRQFILSSKKLLLSDSGFYLCAWTHPGQGRKRFGSGTRLTVV.

The chain has TRBV27 and TRBJ1-4, with D possibly matching TRBD1 (6 bases). With 4 bases removed from V and 0 bases from J, the gap between germline ends came to 6 bases. The CDR3 sequence is 14 residues long. CDR1 and CDR2 (germline): MNHEY, SMNVEV (reference sequence). CDR3 nucleotides: TGTGCCAGCAGTTGGACAGCAACTAATGAAAAACTGTTTTTT. Protein: CASSWTATNEKLFF. Variable domain in full (rest from reference TRBV27 and TRBJ1-4): EAQVTQNPRYLITVTGKKLTVTCSQNMNHEYMSWYRQDPGLGLRQIYYSMNVEVTDKGDVPEGYKVSRKEKRNFPLILESPSPNQTSLYFCASSWTATNEKLFFGSGTQLSVL.

This rearrangement joins TRBV5-1 to TRBJ2-1; 8 positions match TRBD2. With V trimmed by 5 bases and J by 8 bases, 6 bases remained unmatched. The length of the CDR3 is 13 residues. The germline gives CDR1 SGHRS, CDR2 YFSETQ. The CDR3 loop reads CASRRGGHHEQFF. CDR3 coding DNA: TGCGCCAGCAGACGGGGGGGCCATCATGAGCAGTTCTTC.

The rearrangement joins TRBV28 to TRBJ1-1; D not resolved. The CDR3 is made up of 11 amino acids. The V end lost 7 bases, the J end lost 1 base, and 4 bases lay between the germline ends. CDR1 and CDR2 (germline): MDHEN, SYDVKM. CDR3 residues: CASTWNTEAFF. The CDR3, as DNA: TGTGCCAGCACCTGGAACACTGAAGCTTTCTTT.

V usage is TRBV6-5 and J usage is TRBJ1-5, with D maybe TRBD1 (6 bases). CDR1 is MNHEY and CDR2 is SVGAGI in the germline V gene. The CDR3 extends over 14 amino acids. V was shortened by 5 bases and J by 1 base, with 9 bases between the two germline ends. The chain's CDR3 is CASSTDRSNQPQHF. The CDR3 DNA follows: TGTGCCAGCAGTACAGACAGGAGCAATCAGCCCCAGCATTTT.

V usage is TRBV10-2 and J usage is TRBJ2-7, with D possibly TRBD2 on 6 matching bases. CDR3 length equals 13 residues. The germline V gene encodes CDR1 WSHSY and CDR2 SAAADI. Trimming took 7 bases from V and 4 from J, leaving 14 bases between them. CDR3 amino acids: CASMGDLSYEQYF. DNA of the CDR3: TGCGCCAGCATGGGGGACTTATCGTACGAGCAGTACTTC.

This clone was found a few times. The V gene is TRBV5-4, the J gene TRBJ1-2; 8 bases are a match to TRBD1. V was clipped by 2 bases and J by 5 bases; unmatched bases: 5. The CDR3 extends over 14 amino acids. Germline V CDR1 and CDR2: SGHNT, YYREEE (reference sequence). CDR3 nucleotide sequence: TGTGCCAGCAGCTTCGACAGGGGTGGATATGGCTACACCTTC. Its protein is CASSFDRGGYGYTF.

As regards this clone: The junction shows a germline mismatch at one end, possibly a read error. The V gene is TRBV7-9, the J gene TRBJ1-1, with D hard to call. The CDR3 is 15 residues long. Looked up from germline, CDR1 is SEHNR and CDR2 is FQNEAQ (reference sequence). CDR3 nucleotides: TGTTCCAGCAGCTTAATTGCGCCAGGAAGGACTGAAGCTTTCTTT. This encodes CSSSLIAPGRTEAFF.

The rearrangement links TRBV18 to TRBJ1-5; no definite D call. The CDR3 has 12 residues. Trimming shortened V by 2 bases and J by 4 bases, and 3 bases separated the two germline ends. Germline-derived CDR1 and CDR2 are KGHSH and LQKENI. CDR3 region: CASSPSNQPQHF. CDR3 sequence (DNA): TGTGCCAGCTCACCATCGAATCAGCCCCAGCATTTT.

This chain joins TRBV5-4 and TRBJ1-4, with 9 positions matching TRBD1. J lost 8 bases, V lost 4 bases, and 15 bases had no gene match. The germline CDR1 and CDR2 sequences are SGHNT and YYREEE (reference sequence). The CDR3 consists of 17 residues. This CDR3 is CASSPGGRGTGREKLFF. The CDR3 coding sequence is TGTGCCAGCAGCCCAGGGGGTCGTGGGACAGGGAGAGAAAAACTGTTTTTT. Based on the CDR3 plus reference TRBV5-4 and TRBJ1-4, the full variable domain is ETGVTQSPTHLIKTRGQQVTLRCSSQSGHNTVSWYQQALGQGPQFIFQYYREEENGRGNFPPRFSGLQFPNYSSELNVNALELDDSALYLCASSPGGRGTGREKLFFGSGTQLSVL.